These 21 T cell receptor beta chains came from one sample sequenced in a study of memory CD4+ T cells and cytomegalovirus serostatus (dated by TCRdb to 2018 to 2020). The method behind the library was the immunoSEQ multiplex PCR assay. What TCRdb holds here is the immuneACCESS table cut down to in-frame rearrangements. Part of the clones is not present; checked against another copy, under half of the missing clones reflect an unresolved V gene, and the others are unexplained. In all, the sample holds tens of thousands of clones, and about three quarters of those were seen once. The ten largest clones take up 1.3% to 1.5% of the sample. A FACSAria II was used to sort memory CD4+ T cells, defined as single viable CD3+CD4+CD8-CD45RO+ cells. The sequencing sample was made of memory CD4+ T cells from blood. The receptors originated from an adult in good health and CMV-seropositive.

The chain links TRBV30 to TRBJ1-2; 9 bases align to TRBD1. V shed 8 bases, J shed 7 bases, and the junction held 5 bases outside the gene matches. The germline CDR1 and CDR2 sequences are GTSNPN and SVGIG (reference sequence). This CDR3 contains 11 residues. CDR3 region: CARTGEGGYTF. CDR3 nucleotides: TGTGCCAGGACAGGGGAAGGTGGCTACACCTTC.

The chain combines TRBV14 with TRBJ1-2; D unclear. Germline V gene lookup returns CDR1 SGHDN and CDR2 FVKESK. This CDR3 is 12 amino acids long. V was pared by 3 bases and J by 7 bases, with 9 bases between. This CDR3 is CASSHPEGGYTF. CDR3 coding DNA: TGTGCCAGCAGCCACCCGGAGGGTGGCTACACCTTC.

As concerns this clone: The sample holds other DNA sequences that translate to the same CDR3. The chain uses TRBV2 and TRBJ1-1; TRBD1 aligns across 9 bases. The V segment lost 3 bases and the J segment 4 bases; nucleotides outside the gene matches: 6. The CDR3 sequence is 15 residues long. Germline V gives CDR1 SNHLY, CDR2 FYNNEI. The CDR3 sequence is CASSEDRGRGTEAFF. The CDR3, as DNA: TGTGCCAGCAGTGAGGACAGGGGACGGGGCACTGAAGCTTTCTTT. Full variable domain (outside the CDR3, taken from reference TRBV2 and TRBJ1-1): EPEVTQTPSHQVTQMGQEVILRCVPISNHLYFYWYRQILGQKVEFLVSFYNNEISEKSEIFDDQFSVERPDGSNFTLKIRSTKLEDSAMYFCASSEDRGRGTEAFFGQGTRLTVV.

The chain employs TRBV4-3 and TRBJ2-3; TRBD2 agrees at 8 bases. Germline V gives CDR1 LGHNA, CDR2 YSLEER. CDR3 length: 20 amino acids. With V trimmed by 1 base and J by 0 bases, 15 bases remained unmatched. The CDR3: CASSQGVYGGADGSTDTQYF. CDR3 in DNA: TGCGCCAGCAGCCAAGGGGTATACGGGGGGGCCGATGGAAGCACAGATACGCAGTATTTT.

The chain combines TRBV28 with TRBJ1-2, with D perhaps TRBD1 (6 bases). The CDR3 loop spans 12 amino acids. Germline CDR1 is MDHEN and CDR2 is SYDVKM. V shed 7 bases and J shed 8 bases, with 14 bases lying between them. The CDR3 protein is CASTMGGAGYTF. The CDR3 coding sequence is TGTGCCAGCACCATGGGGGGGGCCGGCTACACCTTC.

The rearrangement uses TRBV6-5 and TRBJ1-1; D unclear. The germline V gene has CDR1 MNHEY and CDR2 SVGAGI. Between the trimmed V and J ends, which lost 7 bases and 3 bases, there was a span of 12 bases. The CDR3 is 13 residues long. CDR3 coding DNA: TGTGCCAGCAATGATGGGTTCGACACTGAAGCTTTCTTT. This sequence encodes CASNDGFDTEAFF.

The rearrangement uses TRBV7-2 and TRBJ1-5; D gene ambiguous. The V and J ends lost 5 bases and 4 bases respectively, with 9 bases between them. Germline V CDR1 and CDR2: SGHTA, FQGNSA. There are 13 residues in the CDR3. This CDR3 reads CASSRERNQPQHF. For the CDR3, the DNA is TGTGCCAGCAGCCGCGAGAGAAATCAGCCCCAGCATTTT. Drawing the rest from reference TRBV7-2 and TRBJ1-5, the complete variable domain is GAGVSQSPSNKVTEKGKDVELRCDPISGHTALYWYRQSLGQGLEFLIYFQGNSAPDKSGLPSDRFSAERTGGSVSTLTIQRTQQEDSAVYLCASSRERNQPQHFGDGTRLSIL.

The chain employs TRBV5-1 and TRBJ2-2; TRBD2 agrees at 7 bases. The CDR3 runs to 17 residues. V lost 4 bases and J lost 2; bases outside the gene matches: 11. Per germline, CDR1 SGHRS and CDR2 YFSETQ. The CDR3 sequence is CASSANPGTKNTGELFF. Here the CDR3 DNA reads TGCGCCAGCAGCGCTAATCCCGGGACTAAAAACACCGGGGAGCTGTTTTTT.

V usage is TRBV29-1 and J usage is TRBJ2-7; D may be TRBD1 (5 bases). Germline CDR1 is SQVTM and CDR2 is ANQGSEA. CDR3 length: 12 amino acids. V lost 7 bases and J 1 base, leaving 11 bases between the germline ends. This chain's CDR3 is CSALKGSYEQYF. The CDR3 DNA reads TGCAGCGCATTAAAGGGGTCCTACGAGCAGTACTTC.

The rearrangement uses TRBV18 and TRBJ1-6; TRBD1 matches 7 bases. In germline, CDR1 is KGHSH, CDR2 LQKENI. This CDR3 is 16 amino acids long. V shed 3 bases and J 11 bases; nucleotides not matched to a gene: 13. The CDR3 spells CASSPPYRGHPTPLHF. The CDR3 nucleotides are TGTGCCAGCTCACCCCCGTACAGGGGCCACCCGACACCCCTCCACTTT.

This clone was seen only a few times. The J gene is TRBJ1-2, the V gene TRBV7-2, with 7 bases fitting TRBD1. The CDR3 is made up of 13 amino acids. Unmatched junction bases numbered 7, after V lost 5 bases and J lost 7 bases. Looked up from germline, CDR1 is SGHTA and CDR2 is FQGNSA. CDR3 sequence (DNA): TGTGCCAGCAGCCCTAGGGGGCGGGGTGGCTACACCTTC. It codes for CASSPRGRGGYTF. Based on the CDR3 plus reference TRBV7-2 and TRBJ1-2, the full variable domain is GAGVSQSPSNKVTEKGKDVELRCDPISGHTALYWYRQSLGQGLEFLIYFQGNSAPDKSGLPSDRFSAERTGGSVSTLTIQRTQQEDSAVYLCASSPRGRGGYTFGSGTRLTVV.

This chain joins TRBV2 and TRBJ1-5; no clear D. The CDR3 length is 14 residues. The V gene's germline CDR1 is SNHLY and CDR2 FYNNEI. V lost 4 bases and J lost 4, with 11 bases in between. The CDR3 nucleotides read TGTGCCAGCAGTGGGCCGGCCGTTAATCAGCCCCAGCATTTT. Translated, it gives CASSGPAVNQPQHF.

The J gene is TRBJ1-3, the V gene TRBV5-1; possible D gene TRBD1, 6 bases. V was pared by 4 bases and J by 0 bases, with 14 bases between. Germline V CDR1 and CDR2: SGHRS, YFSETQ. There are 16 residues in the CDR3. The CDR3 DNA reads TGCGCCAGCAGCCGTCCCGGGGGCTCCTCTGGAAACACCATATATTTT. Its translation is CASSRPGGSSGNTIYF.

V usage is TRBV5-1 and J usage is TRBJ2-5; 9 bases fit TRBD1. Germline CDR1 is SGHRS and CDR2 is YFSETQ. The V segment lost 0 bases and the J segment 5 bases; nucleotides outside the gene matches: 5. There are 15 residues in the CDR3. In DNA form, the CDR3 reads TGCGCCAGCAGCTTGGCGACAGGGGGAGCGGAGACCCAGTACTTC. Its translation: CASSLATGGAETQYF. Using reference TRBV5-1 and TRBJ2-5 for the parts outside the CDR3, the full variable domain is KAGVTQTPRYLIKTRGQQVTLSCSPISGHRSVSWYQQTPGQGLQFLFEYFSETQRNKGNFPGRFSGRQFSNSRSEMNVSTLELGDSALYLCASSLATGGAETQYFGPGTRLLVL.

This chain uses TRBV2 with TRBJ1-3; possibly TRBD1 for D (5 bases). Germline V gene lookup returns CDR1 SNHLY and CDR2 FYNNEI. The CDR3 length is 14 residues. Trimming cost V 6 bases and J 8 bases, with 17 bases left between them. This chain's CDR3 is CASRAGTAAHTIYF. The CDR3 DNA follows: TGTGCCAGCAGGGCTGGGACCGCAGCGCACACCATATATTTT.

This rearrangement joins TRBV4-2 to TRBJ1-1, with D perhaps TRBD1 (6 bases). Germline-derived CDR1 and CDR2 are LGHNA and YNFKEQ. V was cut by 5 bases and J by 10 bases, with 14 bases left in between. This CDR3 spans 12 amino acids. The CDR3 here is CASSLDRRAAFF. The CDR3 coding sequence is TGTGCCAGCAGCTTGGACAGACGGGCAGCTTTCTTT.

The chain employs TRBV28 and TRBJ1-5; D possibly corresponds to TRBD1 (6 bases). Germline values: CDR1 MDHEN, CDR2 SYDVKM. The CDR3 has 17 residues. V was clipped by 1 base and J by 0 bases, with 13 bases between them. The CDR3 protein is CASSLLGHAYSNQPQHF. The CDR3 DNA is TGTGCCAGCAGTTTATTGGGACACGCCTATAGCAATCAGCCCCAGCATTTT.

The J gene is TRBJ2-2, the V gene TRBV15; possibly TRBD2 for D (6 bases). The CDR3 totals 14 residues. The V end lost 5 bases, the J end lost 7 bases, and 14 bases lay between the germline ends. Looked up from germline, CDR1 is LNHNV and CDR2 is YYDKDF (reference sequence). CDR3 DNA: TGTGCCACCAGCGGTTCAGCGGGCGGCGGGGAGCTGTTTTTT. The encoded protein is CATSGSAGGGELFF.

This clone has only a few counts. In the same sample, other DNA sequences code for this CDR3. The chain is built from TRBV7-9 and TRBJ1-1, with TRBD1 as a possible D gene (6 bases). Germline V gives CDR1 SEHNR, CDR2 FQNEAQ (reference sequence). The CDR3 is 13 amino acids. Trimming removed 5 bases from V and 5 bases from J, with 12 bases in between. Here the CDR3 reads CASSPGGGTEAFF. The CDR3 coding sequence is TGTGCCAGCAGCCCAGGAGGGGGGACTGAAGCTTTCTTT.

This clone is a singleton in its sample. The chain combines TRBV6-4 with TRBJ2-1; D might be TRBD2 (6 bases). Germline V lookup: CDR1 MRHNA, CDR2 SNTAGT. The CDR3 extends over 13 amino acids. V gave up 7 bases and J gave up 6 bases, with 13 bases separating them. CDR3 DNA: TGTGCCAGCATTGCGGGACTCCGCAATGAGCAGTTCTTC. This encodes CASIAGLRNEQFF.

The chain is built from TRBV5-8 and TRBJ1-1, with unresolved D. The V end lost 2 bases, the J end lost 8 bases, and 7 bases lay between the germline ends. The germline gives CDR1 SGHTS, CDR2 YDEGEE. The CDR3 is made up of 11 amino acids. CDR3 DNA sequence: TGTGCCAGCAGCTTAGGCAGCGAAGCTTTCTTT. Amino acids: CASSLGSEAFF.